The clone carrying this TCR beta chain was seen a few times. Only in-frame clones appear in the TCRdb table, and some are missing; sequencing was by immunoSEQ multiplex PCR. The sample has about 97,000 clones, approximately 86% seen once; the top ten hold 3%. This record belongs to a study of blood T cell repertoires in COVID-19. CDR3 size: 16 residues. V was cut by 5 bases and J by 3 bases, with 16 bases left in between. Germline CDR1 and CDR2: MGHRA and YSYEKL. The chain combines TRBV4-1 with TRBJ2-2, with a tentative D call TRBD2 (6 bases). This TCR derives from a man between 50 and 59 years old with active or convalescent COVID-19. Sequencing was done on a sample of peripheral blood. The CDR3 region has the DNA TGCGCCAGCAGCGAATATAATCCGGGGGACACCGGGGAGCTGTTTTTT. The encoded protein is CASSEYNPGDTGELFF.